Described below is a single T cell receptor beta chain sequence and its context. This specimen comes from a study of T cell changes during pregnancy in multiple sclerosis. Assay used: immunoSEQ multiplex PCR; TCRdb lists only in-frame clones, some missing. Among approximately 44,000 clones listed, 85% to 95% were seen once. This clonotype was sampled from a female donor with multiple sclerosis, enrolled in a pregnancy study. The sample in question was CD4+ T cells from peripheral blood mononuclear cells, obtained in the third trimester of pregnancy.

CDR3 residues: CASSQTSRSDTQYF. The CDR3 DNA is TGTGCCAGCAGCCAGACTAGCCGGTCAGATACGCAGTATTTT. The chain carries TRBV5-4 and TRBJ2-3; 7 bases match TRBD2. This CDR3 is built from 14 residues. The germline V gene has CDR1 SGHNT and CDR2 YYREEE (reference sequence). The V segment lost 4 bases and the J segment 4 bases; nucleotides outside the gene matches: 6.